One T cell receptor (beta chain) is described in this entry. Its cognate antigen is unknown. The assay was immunoSEQ multiplex PCR, and TCRdb's table has in-frame clones only and misses some. The data show about 110,000 clones, 70% to 90% seen once. The germline V and J ends were trimmed by 3 bases and 4 bases, with 12 bases remaining between them. Germline values: CDR1 MGHRA, CDR2 YSYEKL. The CDR3 is 14 residues long. The data originate from a study of cytomegalovirus exposure and HLA in healthy donors. Overall study context: In a later analysis, the roughly 120 validation repertoires were reported to have used the same platform as the roughly 700 first-cohort repertoires. Study results and caveats: Accounts indicate the classifier identified cytomegalovirus status with strong specificity and sensitivity. The tendency of first-cohort TCR clusters to co-occur in the 120 or so validation repertoires emerged from a later analysis. The study labeled around 160 TCR beta chains cytomegalovirus-associated.

The sequence came from a woman between 18 and 30 years old in good health and CMV-seronegative. The sample comprised PBMCs. This chain uses TRBV4-1 with TRBJ1-2, with D maybe TRBD1 (5 bases). Here the CDR3 DNA reads TGCGCCAGCAGCCAGCCGACAGACTCCTATGGCTACACCTTC. It yields the protein CASSQPTDSYGYTF.